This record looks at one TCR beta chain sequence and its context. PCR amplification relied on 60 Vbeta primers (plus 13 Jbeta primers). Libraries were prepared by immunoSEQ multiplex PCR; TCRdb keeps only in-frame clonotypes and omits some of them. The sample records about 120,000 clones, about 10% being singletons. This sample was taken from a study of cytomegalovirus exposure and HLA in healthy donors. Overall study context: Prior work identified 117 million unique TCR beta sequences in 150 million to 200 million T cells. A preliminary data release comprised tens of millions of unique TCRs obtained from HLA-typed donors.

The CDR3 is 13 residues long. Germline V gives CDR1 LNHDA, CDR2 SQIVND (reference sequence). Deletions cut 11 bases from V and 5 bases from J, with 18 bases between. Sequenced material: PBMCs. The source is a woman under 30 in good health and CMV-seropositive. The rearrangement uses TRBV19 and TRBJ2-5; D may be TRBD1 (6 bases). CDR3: CASYGGPGETQYF. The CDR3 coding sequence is TGTGCCTCATATGGGGGCCCCGGGGAGACCCAGTACTTC.